This T cell receptor (beta chain) emerged from a study of CD8 T cells in Susac syndrome. The table lists this clonotype with a count of one. An input of about 0.45 to 1 ug of RNA was subjected to reverse transcription using random hexamers. MiXCR, run by TCRdb on the immunoSEQ multiplex PCR reads, gives a single entry per CDR3 protein. The data show 140,000 or so distinct CDR3 sequences, almost 96% seen once. Source material: CD4+ T cells from PBMCs. The TCR was taken from a human donor with Susac syndrome.

This chain's CDR3 is CASSQGGRVEQYF. Here the CDR3 DNA reads TGTGCCAGCAGCCAAGGAGGCAGGGTCGAGCAGTACTTC. This chain links TRBV3-1 with TRBJ2-7; the D gene is possibly TRBD1 (5 bases). This CDR3 spans 13 amino acids. Trimming left V 1 base short and J 6 bases short, with 10 bases between. Germline CDR1 reads LGHDT; CDR2 reads YNNKEL (reference sequence).